A single sample gave rise to the 15 T cell receptor beta chains below, sequenced in a study of cytotoxic CD8 clonotypes in ibrutinib-treated CLL. The data were produced by immunoSEQ multiplex PCR, yet TCRdb's version contains in-frame clones alone and is incomplete. This sample has fewer than 300,000 clones, with 76% found just once. Material: PBMCs, obtained at disease progression, from a patient treated with ibrutinib. Every receptor here comes from a human donor with chronic lymphocytic leukemia.

This rearrangement joins TRBV10-2 to TRBJ1-2, with 7 bases fitting TRBD1. With 9 bases clipped from V and 1 base from J, the junction kept 5 bases outside the gene matches. Germline V lookup: CDR1 WSHSY, CDR2 SAAADI. The CDR3 totals 13 residues. The CDR3 nucleotides are TGCGCCAGTAAGGGACAGTTTAACTATGGCTACACCTTC. Protein product: CASKGQFNYGYTF.

This clone was recorded many times. The J gene is TRBJ1-2, the V gene TRBV18; no clear D gene. There are 12 residues in the CDR3. V was trimmed by 6 bases and J by 4 bases, leaving 9 bases between them. Germline-derived CDR1 and CDR2 are KGHSH and LQKENI. The CDR3 DNA follows: TGTGCCAGCTCCCACTCCCTCTATGGCTACACCTTC. This translates into CASSHSLYGYTF.

CDR3 sequence (DNA): TGCAGCGTTACCAGCGGGCTAAATGGGGGCTACACCTTC. Amino acid sequence: CSVTSGLNGGYTF. J is TRBJ1-2 and V is TRBV29-1; D call uncertain. The CDR3 length is 13 residues. Between the trimmed V and J ends, which lost 5 bases and 8 bases, there was a span of 18 bases. CDR1 and CDR2 (germline): SQVTM, ANQGSEA.

The chain recombines TRBV7-2 with TRBJ2-1, with TRBD1 matching 7 bases. In germline, CDR1 is SGHTA, CDR2 FQGNSA. The CDR3 is made up of 14 amino acids. J lost 12 bases, V lost 3 bases, and 11 bases had no gene match. The CDR3 region is CASSFPTGATRQFF. The DNA for the CDR3 is TGTGCCAGCAGCTTTCCAACAGGGGCAACTCGGCAGTTCTTC.

A few counts support this clone. The V gene is TRBV18, the J gene TRBJ1-3, with TRBD1 matching 7 bases. The CDR3 runs to 16 residues. The V and J ends lost 1 base and 2 bases, in that order; junction bases with no gene match: 5. Germline V lookup: CDR1 KGHSH, CDR2 LQKENI. This CDR3 reads CASSPRTTGAGNTIYF. CDR3 DNA: TGTGCCAGCTCACCACGAACCACAGGGGCTGGAAACACCATATATTTT.

The gene calls are TRBV2 and TRBJ1-1; possible D gene TRBD1, 5 bases. This CDR3 is 14 amino acids long. Trimming removed 8 bases at V and 4 bases at J, with 17 bases between. Germline V CDR1 and CDR2: SNHLY, FYNNEI. The CDR3 loop reads CASPSRPRGTEAFF. The CDR3 region has the DNA TGTGCCAGCCCGTCGCGGCCGAGGGGCACTGAAGCTTTCTTT.

The V gene is TRBV18, the J gene TRBJ2-5; 8 positions match TRBD2. Germline V gene sequence: CDR1 KGHSH, CDR2 LQKENI. Trimming at V came to 3 bases and at J to 1 base, leaving 1 base not matched to a gene. The CDR3 is 14 amino acids. In DNA, the CDR3 is TGTGCCAGCTCACCTGGACTAGCCCAAGAGACCCAGTACTTC. Its protein is CASSPGLAQETQYF.

The rearrangement links TRBV7-6 to TRBJ1-1, with D perhaps TRBD1 (6 bases). In germline, CDR1 is SGHVS, CDR2 FNYEAQ. The length of the CDR3 is 13 residues. The V and J ends lost 0 bases and 11 bases respectively, with 13 bases between them. The CDR3 bases are TGTGCCAGCAGCTTAGCGGCAGGGGTGAATGCTTTCTTT. This encodes CASSLAAGVNAFF.

The chain uses TRBV4-1 and TRBJ2-1; TRBD2 matches at 11 bases. CDR3 size: 19 residues. Germline V gene lookup returns CDR1 MGHRA and CDR2 YSYEKL. V was clipped by 2 bases and J by 3 bases; unmatched bases: 12. In nucleotides, the CDR3 is TGCGCCAGCAGCCAAAGATGGCCCGAGCTAGCGGGGGGCTACAATGAGCAGTTCTTC. Translation: CASSQRWPELAGGYNEQFF.

The CDR3 sequence: CASRLTGTSYEQYF. The CDR3 DNA is TGTGCCAGCAGACTTACCGGGACATCCTACGAGCAGTACTTC. The chain is built from TRBV7-2 and TRBJ2-7; a possible D gene is TRBD1 (6 bases). The CDR3 runs to 14 residues. The V gene's germline CDR1 is SGHTA and CDR2 FQGNSA. The V end was cut by 6 bases, the J end by 1 base, with 13 bases between.

The chain combines TRBV7-2 with TRBJ2-7; 11 bases match TRBD2. Trimming at V came to 3 bases and at J to 4 bases, leaving 8 bases not matched to a gene. The V gene's germline CDR1 is SGHTA and CDR2 FQGNSA. The CDR3 length is 16 residues. CDR3 DNA sequence: TGTGCCAGCAGCTTCGGGCTAGCGGGAGGTTGGTACGAGCAGTACTTC. This gives the protein CASSFGLAGGWYEQYF. The whole variable domain, filled in from reference TRBV7-2 and TRBJ2-7, reads GAGVSQSPSNKVTEKGKDVELRCDPISGHTALYWYRQSLGQGLEFLIYFQGNSAPDKSGLPSDRFSAERTGGSVSTLTIQRTQQEDSAVYLCASSFGLAGGWYEQYFGPGTRLTVT.

The rearrangement joins TRBV11-3 to TRBJ2-1, with no clear D. In germline, CDR1 is SGHNT, CDR2 YENEEA. The CDR3 consists of 19 residues. V was cut by 4 bases and J by 3 bases, with 25 bases left in between. This chain's CDR3 is CASSSRNPGPQAVYNEQFF. In nucleotides, the CDR3 is TGTGCCAGCAGCTCCCGTAACCCGGGTCCCCAAGCCGTCTACAATGAGCAGTTCTTC.

The chain carries TRBV13 and TRBJ2-7; TRBD1 matches 7 bases. The CDR3 runs 14 residues. Germline V gene data show CDR1 as PRHDT and CDR2 as FYEKMQ (reference sequence). Trimming removed 4 bases from V and 4 bases from J; junction bases left unmatched: 7. The CDR3 sequence: CASSSYRGTYEQYF. CDR3 nucleotides: TGTGCCAGCAGCTCATACAGGGGCACTTACGAGCAGTACTTC.

This clone was seen more than once but under ten times. The chain couples TRBV29-1 to TRBJ2-7; 14 positions match TRBD2. The CDR3 totals 13 residues. The ends lost 6 bases at V and 3 bases at J; junction bases unmatched: 1. The V gene's germline CDR1 is SQVTM and CDR2 ANQGSEA. The chain's CDR3 is CSVGTSGSYEQYF. CDR3 in DNA: TGCAGCGTGGGGACTAGCGGGAGCTACGAGCAGTACTTC.

This clone was observed a handful of times. The V and J genes are TRBV29-1 and TRBJ1-1, with D tentatively TRBD1 (6 bases). Per germline, CDR1 SQVTM and CDR2 ANQGSEA. V was shortened by 0 bases and J by 11 bases, with 13 bases between the two germline ends. The CDR3 has 12 amino acids. CDR3 protein: CSVEDHGDKAFF. CDR3 coding DNA: TGCAGCGTTGAAGATCACGGGGACAAGGCTTTCTTT.